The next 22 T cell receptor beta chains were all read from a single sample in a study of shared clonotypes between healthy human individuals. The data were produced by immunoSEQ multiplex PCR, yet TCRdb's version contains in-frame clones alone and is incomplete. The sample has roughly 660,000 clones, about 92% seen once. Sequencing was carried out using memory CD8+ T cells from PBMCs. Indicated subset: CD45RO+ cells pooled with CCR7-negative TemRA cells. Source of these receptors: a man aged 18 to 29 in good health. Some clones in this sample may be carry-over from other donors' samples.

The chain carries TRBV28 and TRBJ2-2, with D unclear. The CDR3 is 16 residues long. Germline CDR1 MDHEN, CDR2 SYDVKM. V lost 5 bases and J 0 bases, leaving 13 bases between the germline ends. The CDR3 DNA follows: TGTGCCAGCAGTACCCGAAGACATTCGAACACCGGGGAGCTGTTTTTT. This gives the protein CASSTRRHSNTGELFF.

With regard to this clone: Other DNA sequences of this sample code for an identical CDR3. Written as DNA, the CDR3 is TGTGCCAGCAGCCAGCTAGCGGGTCTCTACGAGCAGTACTTC. Residues: CASSQLAGLYEQYF. This chain joins TRBV14 and TRBJ2-7; 8 positions agree with TRBD2. From germline, CDR1 is SGHDN and CDR2 FVKESK. The V gene end was trimmed by 3 bases and the J gene end by 3 bases; junction bases not matched to a gene: 4. The CDR3 spans 14 residues.

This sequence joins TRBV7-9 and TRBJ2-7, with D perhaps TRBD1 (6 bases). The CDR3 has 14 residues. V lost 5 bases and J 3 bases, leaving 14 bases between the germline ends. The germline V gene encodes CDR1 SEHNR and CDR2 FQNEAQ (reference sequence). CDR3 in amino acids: CASSLITGSYEQYF. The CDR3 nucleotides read TGTGCCAGCAGCCTAATCACAGGGAGCTACGAGCAGTACTTC.

In DNA form, the CDR3 reads TGTGCCAGCAGCTTAATTGGGACGGGAGGGCCTGGAGAGACCCAGTACTTC. Amino acid sequence: CASSLIGTGGPGETQYF. V usage is TRBV7-7 and J usage is TRBJ2-5; TRBD2 matches at 8 bases. V was pared by 2 bases and J by 4 bases, with 12 bases of the junction left unmatched. The length of the CDR3 is 17 residues. CDR1 is SSHAT, CDR2 FNYEAQ, per germline (reference sequence).

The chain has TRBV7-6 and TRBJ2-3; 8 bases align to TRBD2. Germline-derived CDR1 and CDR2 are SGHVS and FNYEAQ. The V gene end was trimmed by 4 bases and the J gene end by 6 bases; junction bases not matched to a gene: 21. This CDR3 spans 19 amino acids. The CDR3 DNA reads TGTGCCAGCAGCTCCACCGTGGCACGGGGGGGGGCCCGCGGGGATACGCAGTATTTT. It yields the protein CASSSTVARGGARGDTQYF.

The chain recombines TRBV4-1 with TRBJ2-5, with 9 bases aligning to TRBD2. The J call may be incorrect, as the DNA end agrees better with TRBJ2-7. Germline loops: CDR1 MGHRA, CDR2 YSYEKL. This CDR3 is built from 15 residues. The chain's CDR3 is CASSQGAGGPYEQYF. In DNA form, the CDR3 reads TGCGCCAGCAGCCAAGGAGCGGGAGGCCCCTACGAGCAGTACTTC.

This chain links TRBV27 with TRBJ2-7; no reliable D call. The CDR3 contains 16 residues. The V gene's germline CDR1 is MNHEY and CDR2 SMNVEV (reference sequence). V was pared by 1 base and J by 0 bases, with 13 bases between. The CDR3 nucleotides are TGTGCCAGCAGTTTATTGTTTGGGGTTAGCTCCTACGAGCAGTACTTC. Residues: CASSLLFGVSSYEQYF.

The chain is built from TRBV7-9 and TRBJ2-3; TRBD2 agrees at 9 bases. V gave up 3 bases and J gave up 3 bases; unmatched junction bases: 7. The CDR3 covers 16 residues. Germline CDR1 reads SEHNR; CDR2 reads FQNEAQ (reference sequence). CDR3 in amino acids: CASSLVPSGTTDTQYF. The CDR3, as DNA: TGTGCCAGCAGCTTGGTCCCTAGCGGGACTACAGATACGCAGTATTTT.

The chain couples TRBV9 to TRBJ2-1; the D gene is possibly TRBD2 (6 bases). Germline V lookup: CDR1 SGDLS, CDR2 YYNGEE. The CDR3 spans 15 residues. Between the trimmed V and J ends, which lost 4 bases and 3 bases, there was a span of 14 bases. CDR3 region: CASSPRLAIYNEQFF. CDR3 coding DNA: TGTGCCAGCAGCCCACGGCTAGCGATCTACAATGAGCAGTTCTTC.

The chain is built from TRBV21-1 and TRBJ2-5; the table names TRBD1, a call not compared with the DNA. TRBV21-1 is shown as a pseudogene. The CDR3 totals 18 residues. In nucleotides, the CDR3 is TGTGCCAGCAGCCCTAGTGGGACACCCAATCGAGACCAAGAGACCCAGTACTTC. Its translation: CASSPSGTPNRDQETQYF.

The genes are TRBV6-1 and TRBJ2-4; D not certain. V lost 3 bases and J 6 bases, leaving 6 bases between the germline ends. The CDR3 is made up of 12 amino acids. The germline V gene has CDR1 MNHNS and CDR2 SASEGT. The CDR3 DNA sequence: TGTGCCAGCAGTGAGGACCGAAACATTCAGTACTTC. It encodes CASSEDRNIQYF.

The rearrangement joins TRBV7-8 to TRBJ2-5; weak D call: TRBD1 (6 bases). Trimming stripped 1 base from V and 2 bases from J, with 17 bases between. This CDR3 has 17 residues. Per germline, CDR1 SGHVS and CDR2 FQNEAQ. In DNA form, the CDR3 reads TGTGCCAGCAGCTTAGGTCGACAGGCAAGCCGTCAAGAGACCCAGTACTTC. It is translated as CASSLGRQASRQETQYF.

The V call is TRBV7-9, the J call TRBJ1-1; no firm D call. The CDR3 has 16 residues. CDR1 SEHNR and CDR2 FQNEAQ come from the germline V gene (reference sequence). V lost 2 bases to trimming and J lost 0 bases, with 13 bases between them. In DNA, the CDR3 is TGTGCCAGCAGCTTACCCGCAGGCCCCATGAACACTGAAGCTTTCTTT. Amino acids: CASSLPAGPMNTEAFF.

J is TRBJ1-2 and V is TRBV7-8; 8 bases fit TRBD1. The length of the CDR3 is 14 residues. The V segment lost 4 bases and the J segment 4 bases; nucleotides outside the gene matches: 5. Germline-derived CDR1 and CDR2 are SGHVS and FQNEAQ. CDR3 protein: CASSSTGGAYGYTF. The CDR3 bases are TGTGCCAGCAGCTCCACAGGGGGGGCCTATGGCTACACCTTC.

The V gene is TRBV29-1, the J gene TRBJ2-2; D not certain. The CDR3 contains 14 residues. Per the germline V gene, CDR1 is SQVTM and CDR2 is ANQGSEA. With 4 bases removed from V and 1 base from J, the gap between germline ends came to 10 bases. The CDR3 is CSVARQKNTGELFF. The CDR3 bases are TGCAGCGTTGCTCGGCAGAAGAACACCGGGGAGCTGTTTTTT.

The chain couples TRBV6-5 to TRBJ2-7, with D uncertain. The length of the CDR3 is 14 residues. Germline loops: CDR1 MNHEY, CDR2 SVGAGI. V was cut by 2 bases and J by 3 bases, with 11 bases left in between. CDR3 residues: CASSYHPDNYEQYF. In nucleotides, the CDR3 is TGTGCCAGCAGTTACCATCCCGACAACTACGAGCAGTACTTC.

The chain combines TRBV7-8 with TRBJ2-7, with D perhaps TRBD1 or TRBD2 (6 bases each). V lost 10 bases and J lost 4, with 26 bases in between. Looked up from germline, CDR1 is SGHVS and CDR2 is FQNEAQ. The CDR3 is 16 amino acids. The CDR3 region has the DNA TGTGCCACCATTGCCGGGATAGGGGGGAAGGATTACGAGCAGTACTTC. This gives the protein CATIAGIGGKDYEQYF. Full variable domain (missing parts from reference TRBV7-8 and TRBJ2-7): GAGVSQSPRYKVAKRGQDVALRCDPISGHVSLFWYQQALGQGPEFLTYFQNEAQLDKSGLPSDRFFAERPEGSVSTLKIQRTQQEDSAVYLCATIAGIGGKDYEQYFGPGTRLTVT.

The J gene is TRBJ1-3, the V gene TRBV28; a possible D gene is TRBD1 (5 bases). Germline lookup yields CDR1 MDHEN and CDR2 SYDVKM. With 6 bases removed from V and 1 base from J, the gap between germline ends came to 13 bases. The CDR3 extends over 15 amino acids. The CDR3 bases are TGTGCCAGCAGGGCAGGGCGGGGATCTGGAAACACCATATATTTT. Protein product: CASRAGRGSGNTIYF.

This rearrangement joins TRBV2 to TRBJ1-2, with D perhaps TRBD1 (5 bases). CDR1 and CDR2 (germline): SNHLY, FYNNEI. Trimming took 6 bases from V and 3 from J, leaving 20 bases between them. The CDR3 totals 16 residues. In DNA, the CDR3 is TGTGCCAGCAGAGACTATCCCAGGGTAACCGACTATGGCTACACCTTC. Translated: CASRDYPRVTDYGYTF.

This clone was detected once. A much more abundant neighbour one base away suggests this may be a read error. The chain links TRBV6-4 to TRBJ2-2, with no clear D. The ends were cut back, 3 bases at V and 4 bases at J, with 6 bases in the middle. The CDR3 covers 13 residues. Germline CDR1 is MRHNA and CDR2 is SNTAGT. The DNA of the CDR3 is TGTGCCAGCAGTGAAGGCGGCACCGGGGAGCTGTTTTTT. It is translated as CASSEGGTGELFF.

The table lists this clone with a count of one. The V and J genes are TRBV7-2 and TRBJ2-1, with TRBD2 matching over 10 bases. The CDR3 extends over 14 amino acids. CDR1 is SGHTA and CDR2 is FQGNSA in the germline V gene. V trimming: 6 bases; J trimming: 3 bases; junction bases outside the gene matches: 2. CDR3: CASRPSGSYNEQFF. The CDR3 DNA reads TGTGCCAGCAGACCTAGCGGGAGCTACAATGAGCAGTTCTTC.

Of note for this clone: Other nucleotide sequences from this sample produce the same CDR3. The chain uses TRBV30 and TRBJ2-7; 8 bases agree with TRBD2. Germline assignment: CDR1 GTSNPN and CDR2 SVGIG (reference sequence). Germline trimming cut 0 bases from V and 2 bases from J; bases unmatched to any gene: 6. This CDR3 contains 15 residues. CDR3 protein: CAWSVGSGRAYEQYF. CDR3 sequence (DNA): TGTGCCTGGAGTGTTGGGAGCGGGAGAGCCTACGAGCAGTACTTC.